Below, 30 T cell receptor beta chains from the same sample are listed, as sequenced in a study of blood T cell repertoires in COVID-19 (dated by TCRdb to 2019 to 2021). Receptor libraries were prepared by the immunoSEQ multiplex PCR assay. TCRdb carries this immuneACCESS record with in-frame sequences only. Its versions omit some clonotypes, under half of them owing to an unresolved V gene in the studies checked, with the rest unexplained. The sample table holds roughly 100,000 clones, of which about 88% were seen once. Of the sample, over 1.5% falls within the top ten clones. The source material was peripheral blood. Source of these receptors: a man older than 75 with acute or convalescent COVID-19.

V is TRBV6-5 and J is TRBJ2-2; D uncertain. With 4 bases removed from V and 7 bases from J, the gap between germline ends came to 4 bases. Germline V gives CDR1 MNHEY, CDR2 SVGAGI. The CDR3 totals 11 residues. CDR3 region: CASSWSGELFF. The CDR3 DNA reads as TGTGCCAGCAGTTGGAGCGGGGAGCTGTTTTTT.

V gene TRBV2 combines with J gene TRBJ2-5; D call uncertain. CDR3 length equals 16 residues. With 6 bases removed from V and 2 bases from J, the gap between germline ends came to 19 bases. In germline, CDR1 is SNHLY, CDR2 FYNNEI. CDR3 loop: CASRGDTPRWQETQYF. The CDR3 DNA is TGTGCCAGCAGAGGTGACACACCCCGGTGGCAAGAGACCCAGTACTTC. The full variable domain, rest sourced from reference TRBV2 and TRBJ2-5, is EPEVTQTPSHQVTQMGQEVILRCVPISNHLYFYWYRQILGQKVEFLVSFYNNEISEKSEIFDDQFSVERPDGSNFTLKIRSTKLEDSAMYFCASRGDTPRWQETQYFGPGTRLLVL.

V and J are TRBV28 and TRBJ1-1; 7 bases are shared with TRBD1. The V and J ends lost 4 bases and 11 bases, in that order; junction bases with no gene match: 10. This CDR3 contains 13 residues. The germline V gene has CDR1 MDHEN and CDR2 SYDVKM. CDR3 sequence reads: CASSSGTARSAFF. The CDR3 DNA sequence: TGTGCCAGCAGTTCGGGGACAGCTCGTAGTGCTTTCTTT. Drawing the rest from reference TRBV28 and TRBJ1-1, the complete variable domain is DVKVTQSSRYLVKRTGEKVFLECVQDMDHENMFWYRQDPGLGLRLIYFSYDVKMKEKGDIPEGYSVSREKKERFSLILESASTNQTSMYLCASSSGTARSAFFGQGTRLTVV.

This sequence joins TRBV10-3 and TRBJ2-3, with 12 bases identical to TRBD2. V shed 1 base, J shed 0 bases, and the junction held 8 bases outside the gene matches. CDR3 length equals 19 residues. Germline lookup yields CDR1 ENHRY and CDR2 SYGVKD. CDR3 protein: CAISEWLAGGGRSTDTQYF. The CDR3 DNA is TGTGCCATCAGTGAGTGGCTAGCGGGAGGGGGACGGAGCACAGATACGCAGTATTTT.

J is TRBJ2-2 and V is TRBV5-4; D is unclear. Germline-derived CDR1 and CDR2 are SGHNT and YYREEE (reference sequence). This CDR3 is built from 16 residues. V dropped 0 bases and J dropped 0 bases, with 9 bases sitting between them. The CDR3 DNA sequence: TGTGCCAGCAGCTTGGCCAAGGCGGCGAACACCGGGGAGCTGTTTTTT. Translated: CASSLAKAANTGELFF.

The rearrangement uses TRBV6-5 and TRBJ2-3; maybe TRBD2 (5 bases). This CDR3 has 15 amino acids. The V gene's germline CDR1 is MNHEY and CDR2 SVGAGI. V was cut by 6 bases and J by 0 bases, with 13 bases left in between. The CDR3 protein is CASRNPGISTDTQYF. DNA for the CDR3: TGTGCCAGCAGGAACCCGGGGATCAGCACAGATACGCAGTATTTT.

This chain uses TRBV5-5 with TRBJ2-2, with TRBD1 matching over 7 bases. Trimming removed 4 bases from V and 0 bases from J; junction bases left unmatched: 6. The CDR3 loop spans 16 amino acids. Germline CDR1 reads SGHKS; CDR2 reads YYEKEE (reference sequence). The CDR3 reads CASSPTGATNTGELFF. The CDR3 coding sequence is TGTGCCAGCAGCCCTACAGGGGCTACGAACACCGGGGAGCTGTTTTTT.

V and J are TRBV6-1 and TRBJ2-3, with 11 bases aligning to TRBD2. In germline, CDR1 is MNHNS, CDR2 SASEGT. Trimming removed 2 bases from V and 4 bases from J; junction bases left unmatched: 5. The CDR3 contains 16 residues. The CDR3 sequence is CASSEQLAGVPDTQYF. The DNA for the CDR3 is TGTGCCAGCAGTGAACAACTAGCGGGAGTCCCAGATACGCAGTATTTT.

This clone showed up just once. The chain couples TRBV5-1 to TRBJ2-3; TRBD1 agrees at 8 bases. The CDR3 contains 15 residues. Germline V lookup: CDR1 SGHRS, CDR2 YFSETQ. The V and J ends lost 3 bases and 1 base, in that order; junction bases with no gene match: 4. The CDR3 DNA follows: TGCGCCAGCAGCTCCCCGGGACAGGGCACAGATACGCAGTATTTT. Residues: CASSSPGQGTDTQYF.

The chain has TRBV7-8 and TRBJ1-2; possibly TRBD1 for D (5 bases). Germline values: CDR1 SGHVS, CDR2 FQNEAQ. The CDR3 loop spans 13 amino acids. V lost 5 bases to trimming and J lost 7 bases, with 14 bases between them. CDR3 bases: TGTGCCAGCAGCCTAGGGCCCAGGGTTGGCTACACCTTC. It translates to CASSLGPRVGYTF.

This chain uses TRBV4-2 with TRBJ1-3; 7 bases line up with TRBD1. V gave up 0 bases and J gave up 4 bases; unmatched junction bases: 6. CDR3 length equals 16 residues. The germline V gene has CDR1 LGHNA and CDR2 YNFKEQ. CDR3 sequence reads: CASSQEEGAIGNTIYF. CDR3 nucleotides: TGTGCCAGCAGCCAAGAAGAGGGGGCCATAGGAAACACCATATATTTT.

The rearrangement uses TRBV6-6 and TRBJ1-2; TRBD1 aligns across 9 bases. This CDR3 is built from 15 residues. After removal of 4 bases from V and 3 bases from J, the junction contained 6 bases not matched to a gene. Germline V CDR1 and CDR2: MNHNY, SVGAGI (reference sequence). The DNA for the CDR3 is TGTGCCAGCAGTTCTGGACAGGGGCTAGACTATGGCTACACCTTC. Translated: CASSSGQGLDYGYTF.

The V gene is TRBV5-1, the J gene TRBJ1-4; possibly TRBD1 for D (6 bases). V was clipped by 0 bases and J by 0 bases, with 12 bases between them. The CDR3 extends over 17 amino acids. CDR1 and CDR2 (germline): SGHRS, YFSETQ. CDR3: CASSLGRGFATNEKLFF. The DNA for the CDR3 is TGCGCCAGCAGCTTGGGCAGGGGCTTCGCAACTAATGAAAAACTGTTTTTT. The complete variable domain, with remaining parts taken from reference TRBV5-1 and TRBJ1-4, reads KAGVTQTPRYLIKTRGQQVTLSCSPISGHRSVSWYQQTPGQGLQFLFEYFSETQRNKGNFPGRFSGRQFSNSRSEMNVSTLELGDSALYLCASSLGRGFATNEKLFFGSGTQLSVL.

This chain joins TRBV7-2 and TRBJ2-5, with 7 bases matching TRBD2. J gave up 2 bases and V 1 base, and 7 bases lay outside the gene matches. Germline assignment: CDR1 SGHTA and CDR2 FQGNSA. The CDR3 extends over 16 amino acids. CDR3 nucleotides: TGTGCCAGCAGCTTAGGGCGGGGGACCGCTCAAGAGACCCAGTACTTC. Its translation: CASSLGRGTAQETQYF.

The chain carries TRBV5-1 and TRBJ1-6, with D perhaps matching TRBD1 (6 bases). V lost 5 bases and J lost 0, with 9 bases in between. CDR3 size: 15 residues. CDR1 and CDR2 (germline): SGHRS, YFSETQ. CDR3 DNA sequence: TGCGCCAGCAGAACAGGGAGCTCCTATAATTCACCCCTCCACTTT. Its protein is CASRTGSSYNSPLHF.

This chain joins TRBV15 and TRBJ2-1; a possible D gene is TRBD1 (5 bases). The length of the CDR3 is 12 residues. CDR1 is LNHNV and CDR2 is YYDKDF in the germline V gene (reference sequence). The V end lost 5 bases, the J end lost 7 bases, and 9 bases lay between the germline ends. The CDR3 loop reads CATSFSGNEQFF. The CDR3 DNA follows: TGTGCCACCAGCTTTTCAGGGAATGAGCAGTTCTTC.

This rearrangement joins TRBV19 to TRBJ1-2; possible D gene TRBD1, 6 bases. From germline, CDR1 is LNHDA and CDR2 SQIVND (reference sequence). V was cut by 3 bases and J by 9 bases, with 20 bases left in between. CDR3 length: 15 residues. The CDR3 reads CASSILGGQFDSYTF. DNA of the CDR3: TGTGCCAGTAGTATCTTGGGCGGACAGTTCGATAGCTACACCTTC.

This sequence joins TRBV11-3 and TRBJ1-5; D is uncertain. Trimming took 2 bases from V and 5 from J, leaving 16 bases between them. CDR3 size: 16 residues. Germline assignment: CDR1 SGHNT and CDR2 YENEEA. CDR3 bases: TGTGCCAGCAGCTTATATCTGGCGGTCCCCGATCAGCCCCAGCATTTT. Its protein product is CASSLYLAVPDQPQHF.

This chain joins TRBV7-9 and TRBJ1-6; D may be TRBD1 (6 bases). The CDR3 is 15 amino acids. Trimming pared 1 base from V and 9 bases from J, leaving 13 bases between. CDR1 is SEHNR and CDR2 is FQNEAQ in the germline V gene (reference sequence). The CDR3 sequence is CASSLGGQMSSPLHF. For the CDR3, the DNA is TGTGCCAGCAGCTTAGGTGGACAGATGAGTTCACCCCTCCACTTT. Filled out from reference TRBV7-9 and TRBJ1-6, the complete variable domain reads DTGVSQNPRHKITKRGQNVTFRCDPISEHNRLYWYRQTLGQGPEFLTYFQNEAQLEKSRLLSDRFSAERPKGSFSTLEIQRTEQGDSAMYLCASSLGGQMSSPLHFGNGTRLTVT.

This chain uses TRBV15 with TRBJ2-5; 7 positions match TRBD1. This CDR3 region has 18 residues. Losses at the gene ends were 0 bases for V and 0 bases for J; bases not matched to a gene: 10. CDR1 and CDR2 from the germline V gene are LNHNV and YYDKDF (reference sequence). The CDR3 DNA is TGTGCCACCAGCAGAGATTCTAGACAGGGAGCGTACCAAGAGACCCAGTACTTC. It codes for CATSRDSRQGAYQETQYF.

The genes are TRBV7-9 and TRBJ2-5, with D perhaps matching TRBD2 (6 bases). Germline values: CDR1 SEHNR, CDR2 FQNEAQ (reference sequence). V was pared by 2 bases and J by 5 bases, with 15 bases between. This CDR3 is 15 amino acids long. In DNA form, the CDR3 reads TGTGCCAGCAGCTTATGGTGGGAGGTTGGCGAGACCCAGTACTTC. Residues: CASSLWWEVGETQYF.

This chain's CDR3 is CASSVLAGGRDTQYF. The DNA of the CDR3 is TGTGCCAGCAGCGTACTAGCGGGAGGGAGGGATACGCAGTATTTT. The V call is TRBV28, the J call TRBJ2-3; 13 bases match TRBD2. V lost 6 bases to trimming and J lost 6 bases; unmatched junction nucleotides: 6. The CDR3 consists of 15 residues. CDR1 is MDHEN and CDR2 is SYDVKM in the germline V gene.

The sample holds a few counts of this clone. This chain links TRBV6-6 with TRBJ2-7, with 8 bases aligning to TRBD1. The germline V gene has CDR1 MNHNY and CDR2 SVGAGI (reference sequence). This CDR3 contains 16 residues. The V gene end was trimmed by 5 bases and the J gene end by 4 bases; junction bases not matched to a gene: 13. The CDR3 DNA sequence: TGTGCCAGCAGTCCCCATGGGCAGGGGGCGCAATACGAGCAGTACTTC. This encodes CASSPHGQGAQYEQYF.

The J gene is TRBJ1-5, the V gene TRBV2; no definite D call. Germline V gives CDR1 SNHLY, CDR2 FYNNEI. This CDR3 has 15 amino acids. With 6 bases removed from V and 2 bases from J, the gap between germline ends came to 14 bases. Written as DNA, the CDR3 is TGTGCCAGCAGGGTCGACAATTTGGGCAATCAGCCCCAGCATTTT. Protein: CASRVDNLGNQPQHF.

The chain combines TRBV6-5 with TRBJ2-7; tentatively, D is TRBD2 (6 bases). Germline CDR1 reads MNHEY; CDR2 reads SVGAGI. V was pared by 6 bases and J by 1 base, with 16 bases between. CDR3 length: 15 amino acids. Here the CDR3 reads CASSPTSRGSYEQYF. CDR3 nucleotide sequence: TGTGCCAGCAGCCCCACTAGCAGAGGATCCTACGAGCAGTACTTC.

This chain uses TRBV25-1 with TRBJ1-1; 7 nucleotides align to TRBD1. The CDR3 is made up of 13 amino acids. Germline trimming cut 5 bases from V and 7 bases from J; bases unmatched to any gene: 7. CDR1 is MGHDK and CDR2 is SYGVNS in the germline V gene. The CDR3 spells CASSFNPGGEAFF. CDR3 in DNA: TGTGCCAGCAGTTTTAACCCAGGGGGTGAAGCTTTCTTT.

CDR3 DNA sequence: TGTGCCAGCAGTTTCGGCAGGGGGATGCTGGGGGAGCTGTTTTTT. Encoded protein: CASSFGRGMLGELFF. The rearrangement joins TRBV28 to TRBJ2-2; 7 bases map to TRBD1. Germline V gene lookup returns CDR1 MDHEN and CDR2 SYDVKM. With V trimmed by 3 bases and J by 8 bases, 9 bases remained unmatched. The CDR3 contains 15 residues.

The chain is built from TRBV18 and TRBJ2-7, with 7 positions matching TRBD1. In germline, CDR1 is KGHSH, CDR2 LQKENI. The J segment lost 6 bases and the V segment lost 4 bases, leaving 6 bases of the junction unmatched. The CDR3 loop spans 13 amino acids. This chain's CDR3 is CASSLTNRGEQYF. The CDR3 nucleotides are TGTGCCAGCTCACTAACCAACAGGGGCGAGCAGTACTTC.

The CDR3 region has the DNA TGTGCCAGCAGTTTATTAGTAGCGGGAGGGCCAGATACGCAGTATTTT. This sequence encodes CASSLLVAGGPDTQYF. This sequence joins TRBV27 and TRBJ2-3; 11 bases agree with TRBD2. With V trimmed by 1 base and J by 4 bases, 4 bases remained unmatched. The CDR3 spans 16 residues. Germline CDR1 and CDR2: MNHEY and SMNVEV (reference sequence).

V usage is TRBV2 and J usage is TRBJ2-7; TRBD2 matches 7 bases. The germline gives CDR1 SNHLY, CDR2 FYNNEI. CDR3 length: 16 residues. Trimming took 4 bases from V and 0 from J; bases not matched to a gene: 9. DNA for the CDR3: TGTGCCAGCAGTGGACCTAGCGGCGGTCGCTCCTACGAGCAGTACTTC. Translating gives CASSGPSGGRSYEQYF.